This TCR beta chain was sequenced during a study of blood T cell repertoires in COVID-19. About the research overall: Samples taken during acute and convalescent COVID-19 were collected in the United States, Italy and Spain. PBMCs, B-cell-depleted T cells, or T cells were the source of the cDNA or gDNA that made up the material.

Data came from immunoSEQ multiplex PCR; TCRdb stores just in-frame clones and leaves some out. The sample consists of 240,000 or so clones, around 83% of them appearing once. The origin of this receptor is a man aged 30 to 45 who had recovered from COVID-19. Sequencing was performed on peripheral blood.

CDR3 bases: TGCGCCAGCAGCCAAGATAAGGGGTACACTGAAGCTTTCTTT. This translates into CASSQDKGYTEAFF. J is TRBJ1-1 and V is TRBV4-1, with a weak D call TRBD1 (5 bases). The germline V and J ends were trimmed by 0 bases and 3 bases, with 8 bases remaining between them. CDR1 MGHRA and CDR2 YSYEKL come from the germline V gene. The CDR3 runs to 14 residues.